The rows below give T cell receptor beta chains drawn from one sample of a study of CD4 T cells in relation to SARS-CoV-2 and coronaviruses. The assay was immunoSEQ multiplex PCR, and TCRdb's table has in-frame clones only and misses some. The sample lists fewer than 25,000 clones; over 70% were seen once. Their cognate antigens are unknown. Sequenced: CD4+ T cells from PBMCs, cultured in vitro. The receptors were gathered from a human donor in good health. Both conserved end residues are part of each CDR3.

v_gene	j_gene	len	CDR3aa
TRBV21-1	TRBJ2-1	11	CASSSYNEQFF
TRBV9	TRBJ2-1	16	CASSAQGQLFYNEQFF
TRBV7-9	TRBJ2-7	16	CASSPLFFTRTYEQYF
TRBV11-2	TRBJ1-6	14	CASSSGTDDSPLHF
TRBV19	TRBJ2-3	15	CASTPTGGPLDTQYF
TRBV7-2	TRBJ1-1	14	CASSFGTSNTEAFF
TRBV25-1	TRBJ1-6	13	CASSGIYNSPLHF
TRBV9	TRBJ2-1	15	CASRLWEGACNEQFF
TRBV12-3/TRBV12-4	TRBJ1-2	12	CASSREYGGYTF
TRBV25-1	TRBJ1-6	13	CASTHGRASSLHF
TRBV9	TRBJ1-1	14	CASSARTANTEAFF
TRBV5-6	TRBJ2-2	15	CASSFGGIGTGELFF
TRBV11-2	TRBJ2-3	15	CASSLDRVNTDTQYF
TRBV6-6	TRBJ2-7	12	CASSYSMGEQYF
TRBV30	TRBJ2-5	12	CAWSTGPETQYF
TRBV3-1/TRBV3-2	TRBJ2-5	15	CASSDREQVQETQYF
TRBV3-1/TRBV3-2	TRBJ1-1	14	CASSQGLSNTEAFF
TRBV5-1	TRBJ1-2	16	CASSLEGQGEVGGYTF
TRBV5-1	TRBJ2-3	18	CASSGAQGSALGTDTQYF
TRBV7-2	TRBJ2-1	16	CASSLGTSGRSGEQFF
TRBV5-1	TRBJ2-1	16	CASSLAPDRSYNEQFF
TRBV6-1	TRBJ2-7	15	CASSEGQKPYEGQYF
TRBV19	TRBJ1-3	13	CASGQGSRNTIYF
TRBV5-4	TRBJ1-3	16	CASSLTGGRSGNTIYF
TRBV5-8	TRBJ1-1	16	CASSSDRARTNTEAFF
TRBV18	TRBJ2-7	13	CASSPDREREQYF
TRBV5-1	TRBJ2-4	17	CASSLLPSGGAKNIQYF
TRBV4-1	TRBJ2-5	16	CASSGVGFLVQETQYF
TRBV7-9	TRBJ2-3	14	CASSLEGGRGTQYF
TRBV25-1	TRBJ1-4	13	CASSLTGLRKLFF
TRBV6-5	TRBJ1-1	13	CASSYSTGGEAFF
TRBV3-1/TRBV3-2	TRBJ1-3	18	CASSPYEQGARFSSTIYF
TRBV6-2/TRBV6-3	TRBJ1-2	13	CASSYEGRDGYTF
TRBV9	TRBJ1-1	15	CASSGSRVRDTEAFF
TRBV19	TRBJ1-2	13	CASSQDGNYGYTF
TRBV12-3/TRBV12-4	TRBJ2-5	13	CASRTGKQETQYF
TRBV27	TRBJ1-2	14	CASSFGGRGYGYTF
TRBV9	TRBJ2-3	14	CASSAGYGADTQYF
TRBV29-1	TRBJ2-1	13	CSVGTSGVGEQFF
TRBV12-1	TRBJ1-2	16	CASSSHRPTFFYGYTF
TRBV29-1	TRBJ2-3	10	CSTRTGGGYF
TRBV3-1/TRBV3-2	TRBJ1-1	13	CASSQDRGGKAFF
TRBV7-2	TRBJ1-5	14	CASSTQQGTQPQHF
TRBV10-3	TRBJ2-2	13	CAISGGVTGELFF
TRBV20-1	TRBJ2-7	11	CSARGSYEQYF
TRBV7-2	TRBJ2-3	18	CASSLGTSGRGVTDTQYF
TRBV7-9	TRBJ2-5	16	CASSEGTGTAWETQYF
TRBV12-2	TRBJ2-7	14	CASRRTGAGTEQYF
TRBV5-1	TRBJ1-6	13	CASGDRGDSPLHF
TRBV18	TRBJ2-7	15	CASSPGTGGGYEQYF
TRBV2	TRBJ2-2	15	CASRGRTGGGGELFF
TRBV27	TRBJ2-1	14	CASRIASGSTEQFF
TRBV27	TRBJ2-7	14	CASSLSIRRREQYF
TRBV4-1	TRBJ1-4	19	CASSQDGVARISTNEKLFF
TRBV27	TRBJ2-5	14	CASSTSGGGETQYF